The sequence of this T cell receptor beta chain was determined in a study of cytomegalovirus exposure and HLA in healthy donors. This clone was observed a single time. V shed 4 bases and J shed 6 bases, with 21 bases lying between them. In germline, CDR1 is SGHTA, CDR2 FQGTGA. The CDR3 is 17 amino acids. The PCR had 60 Vbeta and 13 Jbeta primers. Method: immunoSEQ multiplex PCR; TCRdb's copy keeps in-frame clones and lacks some. The sample shows about 140,000 clones, roughly 65% of them seen only once. Sequencing used PBMCs. This receptor was identified in a woman in her 30s in good health and CMV-seronegative. The rearrangement uses TRBV7-3 and TRBJ2-2; TRBD2 is a possible D gene (7 bases). The CDR3 bases are TGTGCCAGCAGCTCTCCCTTCGGGGGGCCCCTCGCCGGGGAGCTGTTTTTT. It is translated as CASSSPFGGPLAGELFF. Complete variable domain (other parts from reference TRBV7-3 and TRBJ2-2): GAGVSQTPSNKVTEKGKYVELRCDPISGHTALYWYRQSLGQGPEFLIYFQGTGAADDSGLPNDRFFAVRPEGSVSTLKIQRTERGDSAVYLCASSSPFGGPLAGELFFGEGSRLTVL.